These 25 T cell receptor beta chains came from one sample sequenced in a study of T-cell reconstitution after alpha-beta-depleted transplantation in children. The authors prepared the TCRbeta library with unique molecular identifiers. TCRdb re-analysed the PCR reads in MiXCR, keeping a single row per CDR3 protein. The sample has about 460,000 distinct CDR3 sequences; about an eighth are singletons. The sample consisted of PBMCs, mostly from graft donor cells, taken 180 days after TCRalphabeta/CD19-depleted stem cell transplant. Receptor source: a female patient younger than 10 who had a stem cell transplant for aplastic anemia, so the T cells may come from the graft donor.

The J gene is TRBJ1-2, the V gene TRBV6-5, with D uncertain. V was clipped by 2 bases and J by 5 bases, with 9 bases between them. The CDR3 covers 13 residues. CDR1 and CDR2 from the germline V gene are MNHEY and SVGAGI. Here the CDR3 reads CASSYGTVYGYTF. In DNA form, the CDR3 reads TGTGCCAGCAGTTACGGCACAGTTTATGGCTACACCTTC.

This clonotype was recorded a few times. The rearrangement links TRBV12-3 or TRBV12-4 to TRBJ1-4, with D unclear. CDR3 size: 14 residues. V shed 3 bases and J shed 3 bases, with 8 bases lying between them. The CDR3 here is CASSLHGSNEKLFF. The CDR3 nucleotides are TGTGCCAGCAGTTTGCACGGCTCTAATGAAAAACTGTTTTTT.

The J gene is TRBJ2-1, the V gene TRBV12-3 or TRBV12-4, with 9 bases aligning to TRBD1. The length of the CDR3 is 15 residues. The J segment lost 7 bases and the V segment lost 2 bases, leaving 6 bases of the junction unmatched. Here the CDR3 DNA reads TGTGCCAGCAGTTTAAGACAGGGGGGTTTGAATGAGCAGTTCTTC. This translates into CASSLRQGGLNEQFF.

This clonotype was counted a few times. This chain connects TRBV7-2 to TRBJ2-2; D not resolved. V dropped 0 bases and J dropped 0 bases, with 8 bases sitting between them. The length of the CDR3 is 16 residues. Germline V lookup: CDR1 SGHTA, CDR2 FQGNSA. The CDR3 loop reads CASSLAWGPNTGELFF. Here the CDR3 DNA reads TGTGCCAGCAGCTTAGCGTGGGGTCCGAACACCGGGGAGCTGTTTTTT.

This clonotype occurred a few times. This chain connects TRBV7-9 to TRBJ2-1; possibly TRBD1 for D (5 bases). This CDR3 is 16 amino acids long. Germline V CDR1 and CDR2: SEHNR, FQNEAQ (reference sequence). V lost 1 base to trimming and J lost 6 bases, with 16 bases between them. The DNA for the CDR3 is TGTGCCAGCAGCTTAGAGGCATCCCTAAGGGGCAATGAGCAGTTCTTC. Translating it yields CASSLEASLRGNEQFF.

In this sample, this clonotype turned up a few times. The V call is TRBV7-9, the J call TRBJ1-2; 10 bases map to TRBD1. The CDR3 covers 16 residues. The germline V gene encodes CDR1 SEHNR and CDR2 FQNEAQ (reference sequence). J gave up 2 bases and V 1 base, and 4 bases lay outside the gene matches. CDR3 coding DNA: TGTGCCAGCAGCTTAGGACAGGGGGCGACGAACTATGGCTACACCTTC. Encoded protein: CASSLGQGATNYGYTF.

This clonotype was recorded many times. The chain couples TRBV29-1 to TRBJ2-3, with TRBD2 matching 8 bases. The CDR3 runs to 14 residues. The germline V gene has CDR1 SQVTM and CDR2 ANQGSEA. Germline trimming cut 0 bases from V and 4 bases from J; bases unmatched to any gene: 3. The CDR3 region has the DNA TGCAGCGTTGAAGATCGCGGGGGGTCAGATACGCAGTATTTT. It specifies CSVEDRGGSDTQYF.

The chain employs TRBV15 and TRBJ2-5; D unclear. V dropped 3 bases and J dropped 5 bases, with 7 bases sitting between them. This CDR3 is built from 12 residues. CDR1 is LNHNV and CDR2 is YYDKDF in the germline V gene (reference sequence). This chain's CDR3 is CATSRAAETQYF. The CDR3 DNA follows: TGTGCCACCAGCAGGGCGGCGGAGACCCAGTACTTC.

V gene TRBV15 combines with J gene TRBJ2-2; D perhaps matches TRBD1 (6 bases). The CDR3 totals 17 residues. Looked up from germline, CDR1 is LNHNV and CDR2 is YYDKDF (reference sequence). The V end lost 3 bases, the J end lost 3 bases, and 17 bases lay between the germline ends. CDR3 nucleotides: TGTGCCACCAGCAGGGTCCCCCCTACAGGGTACACCGGGGAGCTGTTTTTT. This gives the protein CATSRVPPTGYTGELFF.

Ten or more counts support this clonotype. This chain connects TRBV6-2 or TRBV6-3 to TRBJ2-1; 15 bases line up with TRBD2. With V trimmed by 7 bases and J by 7 bases, 5 bases remained unmatched. Germline V gene sequence: CDR1 MNHEY, CDR2 SVGEGT. The CDR3 spans 15 residues. This CDR3 reads CASTRTSGGANEQFF. For the CDR3, the DNA is TGTGCCAGCACCCGGACTAGCGGGGGGGCAAATGAGCAGTTCTTC.

The gene calls are TRBV20-1 and TRBJ2-2, with 10 bases lining up with TRBD2. The CDR3 has 16 residues. J lost 3 bases, V lost 1 base, and 5 bases had no gene match. Germline-derived CDR1 and CDR2 are DFQATT and SNEGSKA (reference sequence). CDR3 sequence (DNA): TGCAGTGCTAGAGGTTGGACTAGCGGACACACCGGGGAGCTGTTTTTT. This sequence encodes CSARGWTSGHTGELFF.

The chain has TRBV28 and TRBJ1-3; unclear D gene. Looked up from germline, CDR1 is MDHEN and CDR2 is SYDVKM. The CDR3 sequence is 13 residues long. The V end lost 5 bases, the J end lost 4 bases, and 9 bases lay between the germline ends. CDR3 sequence (DNA): TGTGCCAGCAGTGCGAGCCTGGGAAACACCATATATTTT. It encodes CASSASLGNTIYF.

This clonotype has a handful of counts. The gene calls are TRBV12-3 or TRBV12-4 and TRBJ1-1, with D possibly TRBD1 on 5 matching bases. This CDR3 is built from 16 residues. V gave up 7 bases and J gave up 8 bases, with 26 bases separating them. The CDR3 sequence: CASTTWWEVPRGEAFF. The CDR3 DNA is TGTGCCAGCACTACCTGGTGGGAGGTCCCCCGGGGGGAAGCTTTCTTT.

This clonotype has only a few counts. This chain links TRBV27 with TRBJ1-1; no clear D. The CDR3 runs to 12 residues. V was shortened by 5 bases and J by 4 bases, with 8 bases between the two germline ends. Germline CDR1 reads MNHEY; CDR2 reads SMNVEV (reference sequence). CDR3 sequence reads: CASSVPGTEAFF. The CDR3 bases are TGTGCCAGCAGTGTACCCGGCACTGAAGCTTTCTTT.

This clonotype has a count of ten or more. The V and J genes are TRBV5-1 and TRBJ2-5, with a weak D call TRBD1 (6 bases). Germline assignment: CDR1 SGHRS and CDR2 YFSETQ. V was pared by 1 base and J by 0 bases, with 7 bases between. The length of the CDR3 is 14 residues. As DNA, the CDR3 is TGCGCCAGCAGCTTGTACAGGGACCAAGAGACCCAGTACTTC. Translating it yields CASSLYRDQETQYF. Using reference TRBV5-1 and TRBJ2-5 for the parts outside the CDR3, the full variable domain is KAGVTQTPRYLIKTRGQQVTLSCSPISGHRSVSWYQQTPGQGLQFLFEYFSETQRNKGNFPGRFSGRQFSNSRSEMNVSTLELGDSALYLCASSLYRDQETQYFGPGTRLLVL.

The chain is built from TRBV12-3 or TRBV12-4 and TRBJ1-2; 9 bases map to TRBD1. The CDR3 has 14 residues. Trimming at V came to 3 bases and at J to 7 bases, leaving 6 bases not matched to a gene. CDR3 residues: CASSFGTGMSGYTF. The CDR3 bases are TGTGCCAGCAGTTTCGGGACAGGGATGTCTGGCTACACCTTC.

This clonotype has a handful of counts. In DNA form, the CDR3 reads TGCAGTGCTAGGGACAGGGAAAACTATGGCTACACCTTC. Amino acid sequence: CSARDRENYGYTF. The chain joins TRBV20-1 to TRBJ1-2, with TRBD1 matching 8 bases. CDR3 size: 13 residues. Unmatched junction bases numbered 2, after V lost 3 bases and J lost 2 bases. In germline, CDR1 is DFQATT, CDR2 SNEGSKA (reference sequence).

The rearrangement joins TRBV7-8 to TRBJ2-7; 9 bases fit TRBD2. Germline values: CDR1 SGHVS, CDR2 FQNEAQ. V dropped 4 bases and J dropped 0; count of bases not matched to a gene: 4. The length of the CDR3 is 15 residues. The CDR3 here is CASSSLSGSSYEQYF. DNA of the CDR3: TGTGCCAGCAGCTCCCTTAGCGGGAGCTCCTACGAGCAGTACTTC.

This clonotype was detected a few times. This chain uses TRBV4-1 with TRBJ2-3; D possibly corresponds to TRBD1 (7 bases). The CDR3 runs to 15 residues. Deletions cut 1 base from V and 5 bases from J, with 13 bases between. Germline V gives CDR1 MGHRA, CDR2 YSYEKL. The CDR3 DNA follows: TGCGCCAGCAGCCAAGTGGTTCAGGGGGGAGATACGCAGTATTTT. It translates to CASSQVVQGGDTQYF.

The table lists this clonotype with a few counts. The chain combines TRBV7-9 with TRBJ2-7; no clear D gene. Trimming left V 1 base short and J 5 bases short, with 6 bases between. This CDR3 comprises 12 residues. CDR1 is SEHNR, CDR2 FQNEAQ, per germline (reference sequence). CDR3 sequence reads: CASSLEVNEQYV. As DNA, the CDR3 is TGTGCCAGCAGCTTAGAGGTAAACGAGCAGTACGTC.

This clonotype was seen repeatedly, ten times or more. The chain links TRBV12-3 or TRBV12-4 to TRBJ1-4, with TRBD1 matching 8 bases. Losses at the gene ends were 5 bases for V and 6 bases for J; bases not matched to a gene: 5. The CDR3 is 14 residues long. The CDR3 bases are TGTGCCAGCAGTCGTGGACAGGGAGATGAAAAACTGTTTTTT. Translation gives CASSRGQGDEKLFF.

In its sample, this clonotype was seen a few times. The chain combines TRBV18 with TRBJ2-7; D not certain. The CDR3 runs to 15 residues. Trimming cost V 3 bases and J 3 bases, with 15 bases left between them. The germline gives CDR1 KGHSH, CDR2 LQKENI. CDR3 in amino acids: CASSPAYRGGYEQYF. As DNA, the CDR3 is TGTGCCAGCTCACCGGCCTATCGAGGTGGCTACGAGCAGTACTTC.

This chain links TRBV28 with TRBJ2-3; D not certain. CDR3 size: 14 residues. V shed 4 bases and J shed 3 bases, with 11 bases lying between them. Germline CDR1 and CDR2: MDHEN and SYDVKM. The CDR3 loop reads CASSSYFRTDTQYF. CDR3 nucleotides: TGTGCCAGCAGTTCCTATTTTAGGACAGATACGCAGTATTTT. The variable domain in full, with the rest retrieved from reference TRBV28 and TRBJ2-3, is DVKVTQSSRYLVKRTGEKVFLECVQDMDHENMFWYRQDPGLGLRLIYFSYDVKMKEKGDIPEGYSVSREKKERFSLILESASTNQTSMYLCASSSYFRTDTQYFGPGTRLTVL.

This clonotype was detected many times. The chain uses TRBV7-3 and TRBJ1-2; 11 nucleotides agree with TRBD1. V lost 5 bases and J lost 8; bases outside the gene matches: 10. CDR3 length equals 15 residues. Germline-derived CDR1 and CDR2 are SGHTA and FQGTGA. The CDR3 coding sequence is TGTGCCAGCAGCCAGAACCCGGGACAGGGGGAAGGCTACACCTTC. This translates into CASSQNPGQGEGYTF.

In this sample, this clonotype turned up a few times. The chain links TRBV6-2 or TRBV6-3 to TRBJ2-1, with D perhaps being TRBD1 or TRBD2 (5 bases each). The CDR3 is 17 residues long. In germline, CDR1 is MNHEY, CDR2 SVGEGT. Trimming cost V 1 base and J 0 bases, with 13 bases left between them. CDR3 amino acids: CASSYFAGTLSYNEQFF. CDR3 DNA: TGTGCCAGCAGTTACTTTGCCGGGACCCTCTCCTACAATGAGCAGTTCTTC.